This T cell receptor (beta chain) was observed in a study of tumor-infiltrating lymphocytes in primary liver carcinoma. The wider study: Productive TCRbeta reads per sample were roughly 3.5 to 7.5 million, not differing by tissue.

Starting material for RNA and DNA co-extraction consisted of about 17-30 mg of unsorted bulk tissue. Viable tumor cell content exceeded 85% in every tumor sample. Germline assignment: CDR1 SGHVS and CDR2 FQNEAQ. This CDR3 has 16 amino acids. Notes on this clonotype: At one of its ends the junction is not consistent with the germline gene, which may arise from a read error.

With a constant-region primer, TCR beta cDNA was made from approximately 500 ng of total RNA. TCR beta libraries came from three nested multiplex PCR rounds using slightly modified ARM-PCR. Use of TRBV1-TRBV30 forward primers with a C-beta reverse primer characterized the first two PCR rounds, which lasted about 9 cycles each. Via MiXCR, TCRdb re-called the multiplex PCR reads, giving one row per CDR3 protein. The sample shows 20,000 to 25,000 distinct CDR3 sequences, nearly 80% of them seen only once. The TCR was taken from a woman in her twenties or thirties with primary liver carcinoma and hepatitis B virus infection. Source material: liver tumor tissue from sampling region 1. Specified subset: tumor region T1, superior pole. The genes are TRBV7-8 and TRBJ2-2; 7 bases are shared with TRBD2. CDR3 region: CVSSSGRRENTGELFF. The CDR3, as DNA: TGTGTCAGCAGCTCAGGGCGGCGGGAGAACACTGGGGAGCTGTTTTTT.